These 8 T cell receptor beta chains share one sample of origin, sequenced in a study of low-dose radiotherapy and immunotherapy resistance in tumors. With TRAV- and TRBV-specific primers, first-strand cDNA was made, covering the alpha and beta chains. TCRs were put through 15 to 25 PCR cycles of amplification with Phusion. A constant-region primer and the V-primer adapter served as the primer pair. TCRdb itself ran the reads through MiXCR, one entry per CDR3 protein. This sample yields roughly 10,000 distinct CDR3 sequences, of which 35% to 50% are seen a single time; about 6% belongs to the top ten. The receptors originated from a human donor with advanced metastatic prostate, ovarian, gallbladder or colorectal cancer (not recorded which). This table probably holds off-target reads from a library built for another chain.

CDR3 region: CASSLYRGASGGETQYF. CDR3 bases: TGTGCCAGCAGCTTATACAGAGGGGCTAGCGGGGGGGAGACCCAGTACTTC. The chain couples TRBV7-2 to TRBJ2-5; 11 bases are a match to TRBD2. The germline V gene has CDR1 SGHTA and CDR2 FQGNSA. The CDR3 is 17 amino acids. The ends lost 2 bases at V and 5 bases at J; junction bases unmatched: 10.

The chain employs TRBV7-2 and TRBJ2-3, with unresolved D. The V gene's germline CDR1 is SGHTA and CDR2 FQGNSA. The CDR3 extends over 13 amino acids. V lost 4 bases and J lost 2, with 7 bases in between. CDR3 region: CASSSGPTDTQYF. Written as DNA, the CDR3 is TGTGCCAGCAGCTCAGGCCCCACAGATACGCAGTATTTT. Full variable domain (rest looked up from reference TRBV7-2 and TRBJ2-3): GAGVSQSPSNKVTEKGKDVELRCDPISGHTALYWYRQSLGQGLEFLIYFQGNSAPDKSGLPSDRFSAERTGGSVSTLTIQRTQQEDSAVYLCASSSGPTDTQYFGPGTRLTVL.

The chain joins TRBV20-1 to TRBJ2-3; D remains ambiguous. Germline values: CDR1 DFQATT, CDR2 SNEGSKA (reference sequence). The CDR3 loop spans 13 amino acids. Trimming removed 6 bases from V and 0 bases from J, with 10 bases in between. The CDR3 region is CSASLGSTDTQYF. The CDR3 DNA reads TGCAGTGCGTCCCTGGGGAGCACAGATACGCAGTATTTT.

This clonotype showed up just a few times. The chain is built from TRBV15 and TRBJ1-2, with 8 positions matching TRBD1. Germline V lookup: CDR1 LNHNV, CDR2 YYDKDF (reference sequence). CDR3 length: 14 residues. V lost 0 bases and J lost 5; bases outside the gene matches: 2. The CDR3 loop reads CATSREGTGYGYTF. The CDR3 DNA follows: TGTGCCACCAGCAGAGAGGGGACAGGTTATGGCTACACCTTC.

This clonotype was seen a few times. The gene calls are TRBV19 and TRBJ1-5; TRBD1 matches 7 bases. J was trimmed by 8 bases and V by 6 bases; bases with no gene match: 7. CDR3 length: 13 residues. Per the germline V gene, CDR1 is LNHDA and CDR2 is SQIVND (reference sequence). The CDR3 bases are TGTGCCAGTAGGCGGGACAGAACGGAGCCCCAGCATTTT. This translates into CASRRDRTEPQHF.

This clonotype is large in the sample. This chain uses TRBV28 with TRBJ1-1; D gene uncertain. Trimming removed 5 bases at V and 0 bases at J, with 7 bases between. The CDR3 sequence is 13 residues long. The germline V gene encodes CDR1 MDHEN and CDR2 SYDVKM. The CDR3 DNA reads as TGTGCCAGCAGTCCGACGGTGAACACTGAAGCTTTCTTT. Translation: CASSPTVNTEAFF.

This clonotype was recorded once. The V call is TRBV4-2, the J call TRBJ2-1; D remains unclear. The CDR3 covers 14 residues. V was shortened by 3 bases and J by 5 bases, with 11 bases between the two germline ends. Germline CDR1 and CDR2: LGHNA and YNFKEQ. For the CDR3, the DNA is TGTGCCAGCAGCCAGTGGGCCGAGAACAATGAGCAGTTCTTC. Residues: CASSQWAENNEQFF.

The V call is TRBV12-3 or TRBV12-4, the J call TRBJ1-4, with D possibly TRBD1 on 6 matching bases. This CDR3 spans 14 amino acids. V was trimmed by 7 bases and J by 7 bases, leaving 16 bases between them. The DNA for the CDR3 is TGTGCCAGCACCGTGACAGGAGGAGGTGAAAAACTGTTTTTT. Protein product: CASTVTGGGEKLFF.